The 13 T cell receptor beta chains in this list originate from one sample, sequenced in a study of CD8+ T cells in alopecia areata (dated by TCRdb to the late 2010s). The library came from the immunoSEQ multiplex PCR assay. To provide template for TCR sequencing, every sample had RNA extracted and reverse transcribed into cDNA. Held by TCRdb, this immuneACCESS table contains in-frame sequences only and omits some clones. Under half of the omission traces to an unresolved V gene where checked; the cause of the rest is unknown. The sample table shows around 150,000 clones, and around 59% are seen once. 13% to 15% of the sample is held by the ten biggest clonotypes. Sample time point, as interpreted from the label and publication: around 24 weeks on oral tofacitinib. Explained via the paper, the treatment or condition label denotes: oral pan-JAK inhibitor, 5-10 mg twice daily. The sequences come from CD4+ T cells sorted from blood, collected at week 24, from a patient treated with tofacitinib. The receptors originated from a human donor with alopecia areata.

V gene TRBV29-1 combines with J gene TRBJ1-3; D possibly corresponds to TRBD1 (6 bases). V was pared by 6 bases and J by 0 bases, with 12 bases between. This CDR3 spans 14 amino acids. Germline V gives CDR1 SQVTM, CDR2 ANQGSEA. The CDR3 region is CSVDRLSSGNTIYF. CDR3 sequence (DNA): TGCAGCGTAGACAGGCTATCCTCTGGAAACACCATATATTTT.

The V call is TRBV29-1, the J call TRBJ2-5, with 7 bases lining up with TRBD1. Germline V lookup: CDR1 SQVTM, CDR2 ANQGSEA. CDR3 length equals 13 residues. Trimming at V came to 8 bases and at J to 2 bases, leaving 8 bases not matched to a gene. The chain's CDR3 is CSTPTGQQETQYF. The CDR3 coding sequence is TGCAGCACGCCGACAGGGCAGCAAGAGACCCAGTACTTC.

The CDR3 DNA sequence: TGTGCCAGCAGTGTTGGGGCCAACGTCCTGACTTTC. This translates into CASSVGANVLTF. V usage is TRBV2 and J usage is TRBJ2-6; no firm D call. This CDR3 is 12 amino acids long. V was shortened by 4 bases and J by 3 bases, with 1 base between the two germline ends. Germline CDR1 and CDR2: SNHLY and FYNNEI.

The chain employs TRBV7-2 and TRBJ2-3, with D unclear. There are 16 residues in the CDR3. Per the germline V gene, CDR1 is SGHTA and CDR2 is FQGNSA. V was pared by 1 base and J by 8 bases, with 19 bases between. The chain's CDR3 is CASSLDSNPIRATQYF. In DNA form, the CDR3 reads TGTGCCAGCAGCTTAGATAGCAATCCGATCCGGGCTACGCAGTATTTT.

This clone was counted only a few times. CDR3 nucleotides: TGCACCGGACTAGCGGTCACAGATACGCAGTATTTT. It specifies CTGLAVTDTQYF. The J gene is TRBJ2-3, the V gene TRBV29-1; the match to TRBD2 covers 10 bases. The CDR3 consists of 12 residues. Germline V lookup: CDR1 SQVTM, CDR2 ANQGSEA.

V is TRBV30 and J is TRBJ2-5; 8 positions match TRBD2. The CDR3 runs to 14 residues. With V trimmed by 6 bases and J by 4 bases, 10 bases remained unmatched. Germline values: CDR1 GTSNPN, CDR2 SVGIG (reference sequence). The DNA for the CDR3 is TGTGCCTGCTTATCGGGGGGGCTAGGAGAGACCCAGTACTTC. Its protein is CACLSGGLGETQYF.

This clone was detected a few times. The genes are TRBV29-1 and TRBJ1-1; possibly TRBD1 for D (6 bases). Between the trimmed V and J ends, which lost 4 bases and 4 bases, there was a span of 7 bases. This CDR3 has 11 residues. CDR1 and CDR2 from the germline V gene are SQVTM and ANQGSEA. The CDR3: CSVVGGTEAFF. CDR3 bases: TGCAGCGTTGTAGGGGGCACTGAAGCTTTCTTT.

V usage is TRBV15 and J usage is TRBJ1-5; perhaps TRBD1 as D (5 bases). CDR1 is LNHNV and CDR2 is YYDKDF in the germline V gene (reference sequence). Trimming took off 0 bases at V and 6 bases at J, with 6 bases between the two ends. This CDR3 spans 13 amino acids. CDR3 protein: CATSREGGQPQHF. The CDR3 nucleotides are TGTGCCACCAGCAGAGAGGGGGGTCAGCCCCAGCATTTT.

This clone was detected only once. The V call is TRBV29-1, the J call TRBJ1-2; possibly TRBD1 for D (6 bases). This CDR3 is built from 13 residues. Trimming left V 7 bases short and J 4 bases short, with 16 bases between. Germline V lookup: CDR1 SQVTM, CDR2 ANQGSEA. The CDR3: CSASKGVIYGYTF. In nucleotides, the CDR3 is TGCAGCGCTAGCAAGGGGGTTATCTATGGCTACACCTTC.

This clone was detected a few times. Other nucleotide sequences in the sample specify the same CDR3. This chain uses TRBV29-1 with TRBJ1-1; no definite D call. Per germline, CDR1 SQVTM and CDR2 ANQGSEA. V lost 6 bases, J lost 0 bases, and 8 bases lay in between. CDR3 size: 12 residues. For the CDR3, the DNA is TGCAGCGTCAGAGGCATGAACACTGAAGCTTTCTTT. Its translation: CSVRGMNTEAFF.

The gene calls are TRBV5-1 and TRBJ1-2; the match to TRBD1 covers 10 bases. CDR1 is SGHRS and CDR2 is YFSETQ in the germline V gene. The V gene end was trimmed by 4 bases and the J gene end by 2 bases; junction bases not matched to a gene: 2. The CDR3 is 14 amino acids. The DNA of the CDR3 is TGCGCCAGCAGCGGGGACAGGGGCAACTATGGCTACACCTTC. Encoded protein: CASSGDRGNYGYTF.

CDR3 amino acids: CASSTLALLRPTDTQYF. DNA for the CDR3: TGTGCCAGCAGTACGCTAGCCCTTCTGCGACCTACAGATACGCAGTATTTT. The chain links TRBV5-6 to TRBJ2-3; D might be TRBD2 (5 bases). Germline V gene lookup returns CDR1 SGHDT and CDR2 YYEEEE. Trimming shortened V by 5 bases and J by 3 bases, and 22 bases separated the two germline ends. The CDR3 contains 17 residues.

This chain links TRBV9 with TRBJ1-3; 8 bases align to TRBD1. The CDR3 sequence is 16 residues long. The V gene's germline CDR1 is SGDLS and CDR2 YYNGEE. V was pared by 0 bases and J by 5 bases, with 7 bases of the junction left unmatched. CDR3 in DNA: TGTGCCAGCAGCGTAGATCCGGACAGGGTTAGAAACACCATATATTTT. As protein: CASSVDPDRVRNTIYF. The variable domain in full, with the rest retrieved from reference TRBV9 and TRBJ1-3, is DSGVTQTPKHLITATGQRVTLRCSPRSGDLSVYWYQQSLDQGLQFLIQYYNGEERAKGNILERFSAQQFPDLHSELNLSSLELGDSALYFCASSVDPDRVRNTIYFGEGSWLTVV.